The 29 T cell receptor beta chains below come from one sample, sequenced in a study of beta chain features in type 1 diabetes. Every isolated RNA sample was fully reverse transcribed, so sequencing captured expressed TCRB transcripts. Some clones are missing from TCRdb's copy, which holds only in-frame ones; the method was immunoSEQ multiplex PCR. The sample includes over 700,000 clones, 15% to 20% seen only once; the top ten take 0.023%. The sample was naive CD4+ T cells from blood. These TCRs come from a woman aged 18-35 years in good health.

This clone was counted a few times. The CDR3 DNA reads as TGTGCCAGCAGCCAGTTCCTGGGACAGGGGATGGGGCAGCCCCAGCATTTT. As protein: CASSQFLGQGMGQPQHF. The genes are TRBV7-8 and TRBJ1-5, with 10 bases matching TRBD1. The CDR3 covers 17 residues. V was pared by 5 bases and J by 7 bases, with 14 bases of the junction left unmatched. The V gene's germline CDR1 is SGHVS and CDR2 FQNEAQ.

V is TRBV18 and J is TRBJ1-5; 7 bases line up with TRBD1. From germline, CDR1 is KGHSH and CDR2 LQKENI. This CDR3 has 15 amino acids. Losses at the gene ends were 2 bases for V and 4 bases for J; bases not matched to a gene: 5. In DNA, the CDR3 is TGTGCCAGCTCACCAGCCGGACAGGCAAATCAGCCCCAGCATTTT. This sequence encodes CASSPAGQANQPQHF.

Regarding this clone: This same CDR3 is encoded by further DNA sequences in the sample. V and J are TRBV7-2 and TRBJ2-3, with D uncertain. Looked up from germline, CDR1 is SGHTA and CDR2 is FQGNSA. V lost 0 bases, J lost 0 bases, and 4 bases lay in between. The CDR3 is made up of 14 amino acids. The CDR3, as DNA: TGTGCCAGCAGCTTAGCGTACAGCACAGATACGCAGTATTTT. Its protein is CASSLAYSTDTQYF. Supplemented by reference TRBV7-2 and TRBJ2-3, the full variable domain reads GAGVSQSPSNKVTEKGKDVELRCDPISGHTALYWYRQSLGQGLEFLIYFQGNSAPDKSGLPSDRFSAERTGGSVSTLTIQRTQQEDSAVYLCASSLAYSTDTQYFGPGTRLTVL.

This clone has a handful of counts. The chain combines TRBV6-6 with TRBJ2-4, with 10 bases identical to TRBD2. Germline V gene lookup returns CDR1 MNHNY and CDR2 SVGAGI (reference sequence). Losses at the gene ends were 0 bases for V and 1 base for J; bases not matched to a gene: 0. The CDR3 spans 16 residues. This chain's CDR3 is CASSYSGLAAKNIQYF. CDR3 nucleotide sequence: TGTGCCAGCAGTTACTCGGGACTAGCGGCCAAAAACATTCAGTACTTC.

The chain joins TRBV7-2 to TRBJ1-2; 8 bases align to TRBD1. V dropped 6 bases and J dropped 4; count of bases not matched to a gene: 10. Germline CDR1 SGHTA, CDR2 FQGNSA. The CDR3 has 15 residues. CDR3 in amino acids: CASRPTGTGPYGYTF. CDR3 in DNA: TGTGCCAGCAGACCAACCGGGACAGGCCCCTATGGCTACACCTTC.

Only a few counts were recorded for this clone. The chain carries TRBV29-1 and TRBJ2-5; D remains ambiguous. The V gene's germline CDR1 is SQVTM and CDR2 ANQGSEA. Trimming pared 0 bases from V and 7 bases from J, leaving 6 bases between. The CDR3 has 11 amino acids. Here the CDR3 DNA reads TGCAGCGTTGAAGATCTAGGGACCCAGTACTTC. Translation gives CSVEDLGTQYF.

The sample holds a few counts of this clone. Here the CDR3 reads CSVVSGNSNQPQHF. The DNA for the CDR3 is TGCAGCGTTGTTTCGGGGAATAGCAATCAGCCCCAGCATTTT. The V call is TRBV29-1, the J call TRBJ1-5; D gene unclear. The CDR3 length is 14 residues. The V gene lost 4 bases and the J gene lost 0 bases, with 10 bases spanning the gap. In germline, CDR1 is SQVTM, CDR2 ANQGSEA.

This clone was recorded a few times. The chain carries TRBV7-3 and TRBJ1-1; D call uncertain. The germline gives CDR1 SGHTA, CDR2 FQGTGA. Trimming stripped 6 bases from V and 11 bases from J, with 19 bases between. The length of the CDR3 is 13 residues. CDR3 protein: CASSQVREDKAFF. CDR3 sequence (DNA): TGTGCCAGCAGTCAGGTGAGGGAGGATAAGGCTTTCTTT.

This clone turned up a few times. CDR3 loop: CASSLVWGVAGLFF. The CDR3, as DNA: TGTGCCAGCAGCTTAGTGTGGGGGGTAGCGGGACTGTTTTTT. The chain recombines TRBV7-2 with TRBJ1-4; a possible D gene is TRBD1 (5 bases). Germline loops: CDR1 SGHTA, CDR2 FQGNSA. The CDR3 is 14 amino acids. Trimming cost V 1 base and J 13 bases, with 16 bases left between them.

This clone was found a few times. The genes are TRBV7-2 and TRBJ1-5; D gene unclear. This CDR3 comprises 12 residues. V gave up 3 bases and J gave up 6 bases, with 6 bases separating them. CDR1 is SGHTA, CDR2 FQGNSA, per germline. CDR3 loop: CASSFMAQPQHF. As DNA, the CDR3 is TGTGCCAGCAGCTTTATGGCTCAGCCCCAGCATTTT.

CDR3: CASSTEGQGVFYEQYF. CDR3 coding DNA: TGTGCCAGCAGCACAGAGGGACAGGGGGTCTTTTACGAGCAGTACTTC. V gene TRBV21-1 combines with J gene TRBJ2-7; the table assigns TRBD1, which was not confirmed against the DNA. TRBV21-1 is given as a pseudogene. CDR3 length: 16 residues.

V usage is TRBV15 and J usage is TRBJ1-1; perhaps TRBD1 as D (5 bases). V lost 3 bases to trimming and J lost 4 bases, with 21 bases between them. CDR1 and CDR2 from the germline V gene are LNHNV and YYDKDF (reference sequence). The CDR3 spans 17 residues. Here the CDR3 DNA reads TGTGCCACCAGCAGTCACCTTACCGGGACTTATTTCACTGAAGCTTTCTTT. It codes for CATSSHLTGTYFTEAFF. The full variable domain, its missing parts supplied by reference TRBV15 and TRBJ1-1, is DAMVIQNPRYQVTQFGKPVTLSCSQTLNHNVMYWYQQKSSQAPKLLFHYYDKDFNNEADTPDNFQSRRPNTSFCFLDIRSPGLGDTAMYLCATSSHLTGTYFTEAFFGQGTRLTVV.

This clone appeared a few times. The chain combines TRBV10-3 with TRBJ2-7; D is possibly TRBD1 (5 bases). Trimming removed 10 bases from V and 3 bases from J, with 13 bases in between. The CDR3 extends over 12 amino acids. Germline V lookup: CDR1 ENHRY, CDR2 SYGVKD. CDR3 sequence: CASRVQGYEQYF. The CDR3 coding sequence is TGTGCCAGCAGGGTGCAGGGCTACGAGCAGTACTTC.

DNA of the CDR3: TGTGCCAGCAGCTTACTAGCGGGAGTCCATGAGCAGTTCTTC. Protein sequence: CASSLLAGVHEQFF. The chain recombines TRBV7-9 with TRBJ2-1; 10 nucleotides align to TRBD2. Trimming cost V 2 bases and J 8 bases; bases outside gene matches: 3. CDR3 length: 14 residues. Germline V lookup: CDR1 SEHNR, CDR2 FQNEAQ (reference sequence). The variable domain in full, completed from reference TRBV7-9 and TRBJ2-1, reads DTGVSQNPRHKITKRGQNVTFRCDPISEHNRLYWYRQTLGQGPEFLTYFQNEAQLEKSRLLSDRFSAERPKGSFSTLEIQRTEQGDSAMYLCASSLLAGVHEQFFGPGTRLTVL.

The J gene is TRBJ2-5, the V gene TRBV5-1; 7 bases match TRBD2. CDR1 is SGHRS and CDR2 is YFSETQ in the germline V gene. V dropped 4 bases and J dropped 5; count of bases not matched to a gene: 11. This CDR3 region has 15 residues. The CDR3 is CASSPGGNPRETQYF. CDR3 nucleotides: TGCGCCAGCAGCCCGGGAGGCAATCCCAGGGAGACCCAGTACTTC.

The V and J genes are TRBV7-3 and TRBJ2-2, with D unresolved. Trimming stripped 0 bases from V and 9 bases from J, with 11 bases between. Germline V gene sequence: CDR1 SGHTA, CDR2 FQGTGA. This CDR3 comprises 14 residues. The CDR3 DNA follows: TGTGCCAGCAGCTTAACCCCCAAGCCCCGGGAGCTGTTTTTT. This gives the protein CASSLTPKPRELFF. Complete variable domain (other parts from reference TRBV7-3 and TRBJ2-2): GAGVSQTPSNKVTEKGKYVELRCDPISGHTALYWYRQSLGQGPEFLIYFQGTGAADDSGLPNDRFFAVRPEGSVSTLKIQRTERGDSAVYLCASSLTPKPRELFFGEGSRLTVL.

As concerns this clone: At the DNA level, this CDR3 is encoded by other sequences in the same sample as well. V usage is TRBV7-9 and J usage is TRBJ2-3, with a tentative D call TRBD1 (6 bases). Trimming shortened V by 0 bases and J by 1 base, and 8 bases separated the two germline ends. This CDR3 has 15 amino acids. CDR1 and CDR2 (germline): SEHNR, FQNEAQ (reference sequence). CDR3 bases: TGTGCCAGCAGCTTAGCCAGGGGTGGCACAGATACGCAGTATTTT. Translating gives CASSLARGGTDTQYF.

Points on this clone: A read error may account for a junction end that differs from germline. This CDR3 is also generated by other DNA sequences in the sample. J is TRBJ2-1 and V is TRBV5-1; no reliable D call. The length of the CDR3 is 13 residues. The germline gives CDR1 SGHRS, CDR2 YFSETQ. CDR3 coding DNA: TGCGCCAGCAGTTTGGCCCAGTTCAATGAGCAGTTCTTC. Its protein product is CASSLAQFNEQFF.

This clone has a handful of counts. CDR3 in DNA: TGTGCCAGCAGCCAAGGTAGAGAGCAGTTCTTC. Translated: CASSQGREQFF. V is TRBV4-2 and J is TRBJ2-1, with unresolved D. Trimming pared 1 base from V and 10 bases from J, leaving 5 bases between. The germline gives CDR1 LGHNA, CDR2 YNFKEQ. CDR3 length equals 11 residues.

The V gene is TRBV2, the J gene TRBJ1-4; 7 nucleotides agree with TRBD1. Unmatched junction bases numbered 15, after V lost 6 bases and J lost 8 bases. The CDR3 runs to 16 residues. Germline V gene data show CDR1 as SNHLY and CDR2 as FYNNEI. The CDR3 DNA reads TGTGCCAGCAGCGATCAGGGGGTCAGGGCAGGGGAAAAACTGTTTTTT. It is translated as CASSDQGVRAGEKLFF.

V is TRBV10-3 and J is TRBJ2-1; D not certain. CDR1 and CDR2 from the germline V gene are ENHRY and SYGVKD. Trimming removed 6 bases from V and 0 bases from J, with 6 bases in between. The CDR3 is 13 residues long. CDR3 nucleotides: TGTGCCATCAGGGAGAGCTCCTACAATGAGCAGTTCTTC. Amino acids: CAIRESSYNEQFF.

The rearrangement joins TRBV6-6 to TRBJ2-2, with D perhaps being TRBD1 or TRBD2 (6 bases each). CDR3 length: 16 residues. Germline CDR1 reads MNHNY; CDR2 reads SVGAGI (reference sequence). The V gene lost 2 bases and the J gene lost 0 bases, with 10 bases spanning the gap. The CDR3 reads CASSYAGQTNTGELFF. The CDR3 region has the DNA TGTGCCAGCAGTTACGCGGGACAAACGAACACCGGGGAGCTGTTTTTT.

This clone was observed a few times. Distinct nucleotide sequences in the sample also encode this CDR3. The CDR3 DNA is TGTGCCAGCAGTTTAAGTCCCTACGAGCAGTACTTC. It specifies CASSLSPYEQYF. The chain is built from TRBV28 and TRBJ2-7; no clear D gene. This CDR3 spans 12 amino acids. Trimming shortened V by 2 bases and J by 2 bases, and 4 bases separated the two germline ends. Germline CDR1 MDHEN, CDR2 SYDVKM.

V and J are TRBV6-5 and TRBJ2-5, with 7 nucleotides matching TRBD2. V gave up 7 bases and J gave up 3 bases; unmatched junction bases: 11. The germline V gene encodes CDR1 MNHEY and CDR2 SVGAGI. CDR3 length equals 15 residues. The CDR3 region is CASKSLGLGEETQYF. The CDR3 DNA follows: TGTGCCAGCAAAAGTCTAGGACTAGGGGAAGAGACCCAGTACTTC.

The gene calls are TRBV28 and TRBJ2-4; weak D call: TRBD2 (6 bases). Germline V lookup: CDR1 MDHEN, CDR2 SYDVKM. V was trimmed by 3 bases and J by 0 bases, leaving 12 bases between them. This CDR3 has 16 amino acids. CDR3 bases: TGTGCCAGCAGTTTTCGGGGGAGGCTAGCCAAAAACATTCAGTACTTC. Its protein is CASSFRGRLAKNIQYF.

The sample holds a few counts of this clone. The rearrangement joins TRBV7-2 to TRBJ2-7; D gene uncertain. From germline, CDR1 is SGHTA and CDR2 FQGNSA. V was trimmed by 1 base and J by 9 bases, leaving 19 bases between them. The CDR3 sequence is 15 residues long. DNA of the CDR3: TGTGCCAGCAGCTTAGACCTAGGACGGGCTGGCTGGCAGTACTTC. Amino acids: CASSLDLGRAGWQYF.

In DNA, the CDR3 is TGTGCCAGCAGCCAAGATACGGGCTCCTACAATGAGCAGTTCTTC. This sequence encodes CASSQDTGSYNEQFF. The rearrangement joins TRBV4-2 to TRBJ2-1; D not certain. V was clipped by 0 bases and J by 0 bases, with 6 bases between them. CDR3 length equals 15 residues. Germline V CDR1 and CDR2: LGHNA, YNFKEQ.

This rearrangement joins TRBV4-1 to TRBJ1-2, with D unresolved. The CDR3 covers 14 residues. Trimming stripped 3 bases from V and 2 bases from J, with 10 bases between. Germline CDR1 MGHRA, CDR2 YSYEKL. The chain's CDR3 is CASSQVTENYGYTF. DNA for the CDR3: TGCGCCAGCAGCCAGGTCACGGAAAACTATGGCTACACCTTC.

The chain joins TRBV28 to TRBJ2-7; the D is unclear. V lost 4 bases to trimming and J lost 2 bases, with 15 bases between them. CDR1 MDHEN and CDR2 SYDVKM come from the germline V gene. CDR3 length: 15 amino acids. CDR3 sequence (DNA): TGTGCCAGCAGTTCGGGTAGGCCTAACCCCTACGAGCAGTACTTC. Residues: CASSSGRPNPYEQYF.